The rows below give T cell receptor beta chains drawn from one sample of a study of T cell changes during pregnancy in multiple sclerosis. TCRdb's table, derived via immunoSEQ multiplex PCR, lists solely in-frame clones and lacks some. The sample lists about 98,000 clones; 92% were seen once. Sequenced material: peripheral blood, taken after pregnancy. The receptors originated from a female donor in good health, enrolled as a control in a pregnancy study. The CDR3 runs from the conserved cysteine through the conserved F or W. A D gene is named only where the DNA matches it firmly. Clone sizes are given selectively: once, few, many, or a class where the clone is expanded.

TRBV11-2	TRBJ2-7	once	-	CASSLVATSNEQYF	TGTGCCAGCAGCTTAGTCGCCACTTCGAACGAGCAGTACTTC
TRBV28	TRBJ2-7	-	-	CASTLNYEQYF	TGTGCCAGCACCCTAAACTACGAGCAGTACTTC
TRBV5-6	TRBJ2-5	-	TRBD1	CASSPEQGATETQYF	TGTGCCAGCAGCCCAGAACAGGGGGCGACGGAGACCCAGTACTTC
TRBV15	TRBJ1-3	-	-	CATSRDRSSGNTIYF	TGTGCCACCAGCAGAGACCGGAGCTCTGGAAACACCATATATTTT
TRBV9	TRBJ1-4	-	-	CASSVGSRGGEKLFF	TGTGCCAGCAGCGTAGGGTCCAGGGGTGGTGAAAAACTGTTTTTT
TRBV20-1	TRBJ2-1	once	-	CGILTTEAQFF	TGTGGCATCCTCACGACAGAGGCTCAGTTCTTC
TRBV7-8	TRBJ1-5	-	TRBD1	CASSLGLRTGNQPQHF	TGTGCCAGCAGCTTGGGGTTAAGGACAGGGAATCAGCCCCAGCATTTT
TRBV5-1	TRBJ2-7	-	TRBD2	CASSFISSGTLSSEQYF	TGCGCCAGCAGCTTTATTTCTAGCGGGACACTTTCCTCCGAGCAGTACTTC
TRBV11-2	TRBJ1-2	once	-	CASSFPNLTGGYGYTF	TGTGCCAGCAGCTTCCCCAACCTGACAGGCGGTTATGGCTACACCTTC
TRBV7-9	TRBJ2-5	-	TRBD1	CASSAGQGARWKETQYF	TGTGCCAGCTCCGCCGGGCAGGGGGCGCGATGGAAAGAGACCCAGTACTTC
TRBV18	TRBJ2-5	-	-	CASSPGNQETQYF	TGTGCCAGCTCACCAGGCAATCAAGAGACCCAGTACTTC
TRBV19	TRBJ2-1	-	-	CASSIGGTALNEQFF	TGTGCCAGTAGTATTGGGGGGACCGCTCTGAATGAGCAGTTCTTC
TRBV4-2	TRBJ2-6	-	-	CASSQDSLPSGANVLTF	TGTGCCAGCAGCCAAGATTCTCTTCCCTCTGGGGCCAACGTCCTGACTTTC
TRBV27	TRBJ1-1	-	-	CASSLLGGQLSNTEAFF	TGTGCCAGCAGTTTATTAGGAGGACAGCTCTCGAACACTGAAGCTTTCTTT
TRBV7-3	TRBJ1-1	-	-	CASSSGVNTEAFF	TGTGCCAGCAGCTCAGGGGTGAACACTGAAGCTTTCTTT
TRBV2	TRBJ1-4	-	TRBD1	CASRAQGAVEKLFF	TGTGCCAGCAGGGCACAGGGGGCGGTTGAAAAACTGTTTTTT
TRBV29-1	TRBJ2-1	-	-	CSAVSFEQFF	TGCAGCGCCGTCTCCTTTGAGCAGTTCTTC
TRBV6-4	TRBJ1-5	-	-	CASSEGANQPQHF	TGTGCCAGCAGTGAGGGGGCGAATCAGCCCCAGCATTTT
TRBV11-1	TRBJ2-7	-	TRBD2	CASSLDLAGLYEQYF	TGTGCCAGCAGCTTAGACCTAGCGGGACTGTACGAGCAGTACTTC
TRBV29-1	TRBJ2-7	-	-	CSVEETRGYEQYF	TGCAGCGTTGAAGAGACTAGAGGCTACGAGCAGTACTTC
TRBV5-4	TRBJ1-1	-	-	CASSPRGEDEAFF	TGTGCCAGCAGCCCAAGAGGGGAGGATGAAGCTTTCTTT
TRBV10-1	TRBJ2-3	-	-	CASSDRGTDTQYF	TGCGCCAGCAGTGACCGGGGGACAGATACGCAGTATTTT
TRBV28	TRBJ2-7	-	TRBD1	CASLGQGDERGDLTYEQYF	TGTGCCAGCCTGGGACAGGGGGATGAGCGGGGGGACCTAACCTACGAGCAGTACTTC
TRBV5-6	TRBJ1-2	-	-	CASSLSVRGHYGYTF	TGTGCCAGCAGCTTAAGCGTCCGGGGTCACTATGGCTACACCTTC
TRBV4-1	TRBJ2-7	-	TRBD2	CASSQGYLAGGLTYEQYF	TGCGCCAGCAGCCAAGGCTACCTAGCGGGGGGGCTAACCTACGAGCAGTACTTC
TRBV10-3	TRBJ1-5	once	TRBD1	CAISEGQGGQPQHF	TGTGCCATCAGTGAAGGACAGGGAGGTCAGCCCCAGCATTTT
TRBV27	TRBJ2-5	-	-	CASSLSTPGETQYF	TGTGCCAGCAGTTTATCTACCCCCGGGGAGACCCAGTACTTC
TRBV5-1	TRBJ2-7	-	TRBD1	CASSGQGAHEQYF	TGCGCCAGCAGCGGACAGGGGGCTCACGAGCAGTACTTC
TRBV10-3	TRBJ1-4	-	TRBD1	CAISESIVGQGVKLFF	TGTGCCATCAGTGAGTCGATAGTCGGACAGGGAGTAAAACTGTTTTTT
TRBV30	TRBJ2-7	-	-	CAWESGLAQSGEQYF	TGTGCCTGGGAAAGTGGGCTAGCCCAATCGGGCGAGCAGTACTTC
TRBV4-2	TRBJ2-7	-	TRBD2	CASSQRGGRSRNEQYF	TGTGCCAGCAGCCAAAGAGGCGGGAGGTCTCGGAACGAGCAGTACTTC
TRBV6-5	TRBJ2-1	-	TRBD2	CASSYKLAGGSNEQFF	TGTGCCAGCAGTTACAAACTAGCGGGAGGGTCCAATGAGCAGTTCTTC
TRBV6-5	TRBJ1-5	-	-	CASSYSGGGHQPQHF	TGTGCCAGCAGTTACTCGGGTGGGGGCCATCAGCCCCAGCATTTT
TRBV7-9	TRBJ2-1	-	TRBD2	CASSGTSGFKYNEQFF	TGTGCCAGCAGCGGGACTAGCGGGTTTAAGTACAATGAGCAGTTCTTC
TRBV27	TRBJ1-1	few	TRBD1	CASSDRVEAFF	TGTGCCAGCAGTGACAGGGTTGAAGCTTTCTTT
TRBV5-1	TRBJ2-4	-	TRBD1	CASSLGNTGTGWDIQYF	TGCGCCAGCAGCTTGGGAAACACCGGGACAGGTTGGGACATTCAGTACTTC
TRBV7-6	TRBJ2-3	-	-	CASSLGLADTQYF	TGTGCCAGCAGCTTAGGGCTGGCAGATACGCAGTATTTT
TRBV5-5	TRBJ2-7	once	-	CASSWAAGATAYEQYF	TGTGCCAGCAGCTGGGCCGCAGGGGCTACCGCCTACGAGCAGTACTTC
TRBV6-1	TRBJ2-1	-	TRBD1	CASSTGALNWWFF	TGTGCCAGCAGTACAGGGGCCCTAAACTGGTGGTTCTTC
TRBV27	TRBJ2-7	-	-	CASRAGIYEQYF	TGTGCCAGCAGGGCAGGGATCTACGAGCAGTACTTC
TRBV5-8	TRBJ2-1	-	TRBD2	CASSFSSGSWSNEQFF	TGTGCCAGCAGCTTTTCTAGCGGGAGTTGGTCCAATGAGCAGTTCTTC
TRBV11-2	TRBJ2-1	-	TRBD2	CASSLGNSGGYNEQFF	TGTGCCAGCAGCTTAGGTAATAGCGGGGGGTACAATGAGCAGTTCTTC
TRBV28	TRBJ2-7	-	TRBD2	CASSLGGTQREGYEQYF	TGTGCCAGCAGTTTAGGCGGAACCCAGCGGGAGGGCTACGAGCAGTACTTC
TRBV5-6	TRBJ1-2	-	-	CASSLRPNGAYYGYTF	TGTGCCAGCAGCCTAAGACCAAATGGGGCCTATTATGGCTACACCTTC
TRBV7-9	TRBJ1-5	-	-	CASSPVNQPQHF	TGTGCCAGCAGCCCCGTAAATCAGCCCCAGCATTTT
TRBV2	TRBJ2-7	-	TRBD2	CASTGKRRLAGEEQYF	TGTGCCAGCACTGGAAAACGCCGGCTAGCGGGGGAGGAGCAGTACTTC
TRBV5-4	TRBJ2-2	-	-	CAGSYGGGTNTGELFF	TGTGCCGGCAGCTACGGAGGAGGGACGAACACCGGGGAGCTGTTTTTT
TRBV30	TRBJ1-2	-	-	CAWSVRDKSVGGYTF	TGTGCCTGGAGTGTACGGGACAAGTCTGTCGGCGGCTACACCTTC
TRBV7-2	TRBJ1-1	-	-	CASSKARSEAFF	TGTGCCAGCAGCAAAGCGCGCTCCGAAGCTTTCTTT
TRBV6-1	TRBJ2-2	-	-	CASSGEGVLTGELFF	TGTGCCAGCAGTGGCGAGGGAGTTTTAACCGGGGAGCTGTTTTTT
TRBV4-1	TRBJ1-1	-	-	CASSLRLGTEAFF	TGCGCCAGCAGCCTCCGCCTCGGGACTGAAGCTTTCTTT
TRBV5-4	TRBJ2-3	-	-	CASSYGGPDTQYF	TGTGCCAGCAGCTACGGAGGACCAGATACGCAGTATTTT
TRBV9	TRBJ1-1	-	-	CASSVGEGNTEAFF	TGTGCCAGCAGCGTAGGGGAGGGTAACACTGAAGCTTTCTTT
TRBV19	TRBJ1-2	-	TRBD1	CASSYLGTDYYGYTF	TGTGCCAGTAGTTATCTTGGGACAGACTACTATGGCTACACCTTC
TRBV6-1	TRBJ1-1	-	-	CASSQEGFTEAFF	TGTGCCAGCAGCCAAGAGGGTTTCACTGAAGCTTTCTTT
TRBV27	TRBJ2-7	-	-	CASSLRSGPPKQYF	TGTGCCAGCAGTTTACGCAGTGGTCCCCCGAAGCAGTACTTC
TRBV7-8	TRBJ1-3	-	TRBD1	CASSLAGGAGGNTIYF	TGTGCCAGCAGCTTAGCAGGGGGCGCTGGAGGAAACACCATATATTTT
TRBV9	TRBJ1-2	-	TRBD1	CASSATPQGNGYTF	TGTGCCAGCAGCGCGACACCACAGGGGAATGGCTACACCTTC
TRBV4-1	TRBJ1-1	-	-	CASSQVPGGNTEAFF	TGCGCCAGCAGCCAAGTGCCGGGAGGAAACACTGAAGCTTTCTTT